This is a list of T cell receptor beta chains from one sample in a study of blood T cell repertoires in COVID-19. The data were produced by immunoSEQ multiplex PCR, yet TCRdb's version contains in-frame clones alone and is incomplete. The table records roughly 200,000 clones, about 85% of them present only once. The sequenced material came from peripheral blood. Receptors originate from a young woman who had recovered from COVID-19. CDR3s include the opening cysteine and the closing phenylalanine or tryptophan. Each record gives: D gene, V gene, clone size, J gene, CDR3 DNA, CDR3 protein. A D gene is named only where the DNA matches it firmly. Clone size is stated in some rows and not others, as once, few, many or a class when expanded.

TRBD2,TRBV2,once,TRBJ2-5,TGTGCCAGCAGGTTCATGCGGGAGGCGAGGGAGACCCAGTACTTC,CASRFMREARETQYF
TRBD1,TRBV7-9,.,TRBJ2-7,TGTGCCAGCAGCTTAGAATGGGGACAGTCCTACGAGCAGTACTTC,CASSLEWGQSYEQYF
.,TRBV19,.,TRBJ2-3,TGTGCCAGTAGTAACCGGGACTGGAATACGCAGTATTTT,CASSNRDWNTQYF
TRBD1,TRBV5-1,.,TRBJ2-3,TGCGCCAGTGAGGACAGGGGAAGTACAGATACGCAGTATTTT,CASEDRGSTDTQYF
.,TRBV2,.,TRBJ2-3,TGTGCCAGCAGCCCCATGGAGGGAGCACGCACAGATACGCAGTATTTT,CASSPMEGARTDTQYF
.,TRBV19,.,TRBJ1-1,TGTGCCTCAAAAGAGGGGGACACTGAAGCTTTCTTT,CASKEGDTEAFF
.,TRBV13,.,TRBJ1-2,TGTGCCAGCAGCTTACCCGACAGGATCAACTATGGCTACACCTTC,CASSLPDRINYGYTF
.,TRBV12-2,.,TRBJ1-6,TGTGCAAGTCGCTTAGTTACGAGGAGCTCCTATAATTCACCCCTCCACTTT,CASRLVTRSSYNSPLHF
TRBD2,TRBV6-2/TRBV6-3,.,TRBJ2-5,TGTGCCAGCAGTTCGCGGACTAGCGGGAGGGCCTTTGAGACCCAGTACTTC,CASSSRTSGRAFETQYF
.,TRBV4-1,.,TRBJ1-4,TGCGCCAGCAGCCCCCTCCACGGGGAAAAACTGTTTTTT,CASSPLHGEKLFF
TRBD2,TRBV28,.,TRBJ2-1,TGTGCCAGCAGTTTAGTGCTAGCGGGAGGGCTTGAGCAGTTCTTC,CASSLVLAGGLEQFF
.,TRBV6-6,.,TRBJ2-1,TGTGCCAGCTGCCTACGGGAGTCCGCTTGCAATGAGCAGTTCTTC,CASCLRESACNEQFF